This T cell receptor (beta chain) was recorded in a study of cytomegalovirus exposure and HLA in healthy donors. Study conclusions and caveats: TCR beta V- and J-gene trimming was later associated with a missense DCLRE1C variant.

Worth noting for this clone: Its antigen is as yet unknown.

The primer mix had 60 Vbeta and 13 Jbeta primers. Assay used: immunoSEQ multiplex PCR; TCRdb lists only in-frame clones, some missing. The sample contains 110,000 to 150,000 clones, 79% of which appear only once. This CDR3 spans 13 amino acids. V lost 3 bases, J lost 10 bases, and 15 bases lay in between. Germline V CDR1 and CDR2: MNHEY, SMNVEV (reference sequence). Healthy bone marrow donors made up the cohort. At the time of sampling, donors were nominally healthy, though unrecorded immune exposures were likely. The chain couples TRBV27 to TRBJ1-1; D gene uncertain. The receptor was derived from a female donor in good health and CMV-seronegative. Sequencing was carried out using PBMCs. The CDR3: CASSFQRRETAFF. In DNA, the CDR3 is TGTGCCAGCAGTTTTCAGAGACGGGAAACAGCTTTCTTT.